Sequencing of this T cell receptor (beta chain) was carried out in a study of CD8+CD57+ T cells in acquired aplastic anemia. This clonotype has just a few counts. Patients selected for sequencing had displayed CD8+CD57+ cell expansion by flow cytometry. According to the study, genomic DNA was the template for TCR beta VDJ and CDR3 profiling. TCRdb passed the reads through MiXCR, listing each CDR3 protein once. The sample yields hundreds of thousands of distinct CDR3 sequences, 56% seen once. The sequence was collected from a human donor with aplastic anemia. Input material: sorted CD4+, CD8+, or CD8+CD57+ T cells (not recorded which) from PBMCs.

The CDR3 here is CSATWERNTEAFF. In DNA, the CDR3 is TGCAGTGCGACCTGGGAAAGGAACACTGAAGCTTTCTTT. The rearrangement uses TRBV20-1 and TRBJ1-1, with unresolved D. In germline, CDR1 is DFQATT, CDR2 SNEGSKA (reference sequence). V shed 6 bases and J shed 1 base, with 12 bases lying between them. The CDR3 runs 13 residues.